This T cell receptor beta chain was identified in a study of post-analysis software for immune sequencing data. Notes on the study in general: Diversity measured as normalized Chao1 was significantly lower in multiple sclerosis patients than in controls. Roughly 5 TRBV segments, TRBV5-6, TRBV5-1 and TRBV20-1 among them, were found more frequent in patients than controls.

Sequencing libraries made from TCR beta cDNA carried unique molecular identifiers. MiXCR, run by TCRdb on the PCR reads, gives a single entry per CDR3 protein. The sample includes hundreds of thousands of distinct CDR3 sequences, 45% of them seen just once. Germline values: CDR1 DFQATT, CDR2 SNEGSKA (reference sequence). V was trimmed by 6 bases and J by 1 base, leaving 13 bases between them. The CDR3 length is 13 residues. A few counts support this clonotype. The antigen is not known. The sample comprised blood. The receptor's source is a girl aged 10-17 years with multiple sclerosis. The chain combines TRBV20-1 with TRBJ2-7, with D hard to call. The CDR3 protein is CSALPKVSYEQYF. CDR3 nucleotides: TGCAGTGCCCTACCGAAGGTATCCTACGAGCAGTACTTC.